This T cell receptor beta chain derives from a study of identical twins. Turning to this clonotype: The target antigen is unknown. The junction departs from germline at one end; a sequencing error may be responsible.

The CDR3 extends over 12 amino acids. Germline V lookup: CDR1 SGHTA, CDR2 FQGNSA. Study results and limitations: Clonotypes of the beta chain that were abundant in cord blood carried fewer insertions (memory repertoires showed none).

A single record per CDR3 protein comes from TCRdb applying MiXCR to the 5' RACE reads. Among 600,000 to 800,000 distinct CDR3 sequences, around 21% were seen once, and the ten largest hold 4% to 4.5%. These same records also appear under a second study, on T cells expressing NK-cell markers. That source reports: Only alpha-beta TCR T cells were sorted in several experiments, using an anti-gamma-delta TCR antibody.

This chain connects TRBV7-2 to TRBJ2-7, with unresolved D. This clonotype originated in a woman under 30 in good health. The specimen was PBMCs. CDR3 nucleotide sequence: TGTGCCAGCAGCCCTCCTTCTTACGAGCAGCACTTC. Its protein is CASSPPSYEQHF.